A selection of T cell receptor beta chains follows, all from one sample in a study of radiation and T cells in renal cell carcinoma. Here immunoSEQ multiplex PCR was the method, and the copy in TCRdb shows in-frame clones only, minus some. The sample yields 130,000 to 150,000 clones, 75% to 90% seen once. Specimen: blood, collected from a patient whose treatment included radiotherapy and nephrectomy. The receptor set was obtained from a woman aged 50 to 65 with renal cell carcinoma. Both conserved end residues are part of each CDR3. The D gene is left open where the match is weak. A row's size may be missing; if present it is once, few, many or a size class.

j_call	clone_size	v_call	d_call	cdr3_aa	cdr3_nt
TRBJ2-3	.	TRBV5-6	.	CASSLGEGGTDTQYF	TGTGCCAGCAGCTTGGGAGAGGGTGGAACAGATACGCAGTATTTT
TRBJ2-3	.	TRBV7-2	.	CASSLQGTDTQYF	TGTGCCAGCAGCTTACAGGGGACAGATACGCAGTATTTT
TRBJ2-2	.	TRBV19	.	CASTRYSGSNTGELFF	TGTGCCAGTACCAGATACTCAGGCTCGAACACCGGGGAGCTGTTTTTT
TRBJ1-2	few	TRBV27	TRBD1	CASSRSGQGPYGYTF	TGTGCCAGCAGTCGCTCGGGACAGGGCCCCTATGGCTACACCTTC
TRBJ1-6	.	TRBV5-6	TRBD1	CASSLAGQGVLDSPLHF	TGTGCCAGCAGCTTGGCGGGACAGGGGGTTTTGGATTCACCCCTCCACTTT
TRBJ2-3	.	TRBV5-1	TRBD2	CASSLSGSVADTQYF	TGCGCCAGCAGCTTGAGCGGGAGCGTTGCAGATACGCAGTATTTT
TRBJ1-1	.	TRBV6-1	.	CASTPPDTGTEAFF	TGTGCCAGCACCCCGCCGGACACGGGGACTGAAGCTTTCTTT
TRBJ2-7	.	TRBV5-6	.	CASSGPGTTNYEQYF	TGTGCCAGCAGCGGCCCCGGGACAACGAACTACGAGCAGTACTTC
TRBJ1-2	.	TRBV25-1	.	CASSEWGSANGYTF	TGTGCCAGCAGTGAATGGGGGTCCGCCAATGGCTACACCTTC
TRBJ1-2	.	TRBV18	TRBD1	CASSPNLAGGSGYTF	TGTGCCAGCTCACCAAATTTGGCAGGGGGCTCTGGCTACACCTTC
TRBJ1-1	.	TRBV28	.	CASSSPGLDTEAFF	TGTGCCAGCAGTTCGCCAGGGTTGGACACTGAAGCTTTCTTT
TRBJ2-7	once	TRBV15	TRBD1	CATSRVQGAKYEQYF	TGTGCCACCAGCAGAGTACAGGGGGCTAAGTACGAGCAGTACTTC
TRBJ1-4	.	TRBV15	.	CATSSQIEKLFF	TGTGCCACCAGCAGCCAGATTGAAAAACTGTTTTTT
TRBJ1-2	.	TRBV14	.	CASSRSGYYGTKRSGYTF	TGTGCCAGCAGCCGGTCGGGGTACTACGGGACGAAAAGAAGTGGCTACACCTTC
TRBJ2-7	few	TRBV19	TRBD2	CASSIAAGGTYEQYF	TGTGCCAGTAGTATTGCGGCGGGAGGAACGTACGAGCAGTACTTC